This T cell receptor (beta chain) was profiled in a study of cytomegalovirus exposure and HLA in healthy donors. The CDR3 contains 14 residues. V lost 4 bases, J lost 5 bases, and 9 bases stayed unmatched. Germline V gene sequence: CDR1 SGHRS, CDR2 YFSETQ. Use of 60 Vbeta and 13 Jbeta primers characterized the PCR. Generated by immunoSEQ multiplex PCR, the TCRdb table keeps only in-frame clones and is missing some. The sample lists approximately 210,000 clones; 65% to 80% were seen once. The specimen sequenced was PBMCs. The receptor's source is a woman aged 40 to 50 in good health and CMV-seronegative. The chain links TRBV5-1 to TRBJ2-7, with TRBD1 matching 7 bases. The CDR3 coding sequence is TGCGCCAGCAGCCACCCGACAGGGAATGACGAGCAGTACTTC. Its protein is CASSHPTGNDEQYF.